The 22 T cell receptor beta chains below come from one sample, sequenced in a study of T cell responses to AZD1222 COVID-19 vaccine. TCRdb's table, derived via immunoSEQ multiplex PCR, lists solely in-frame clones and lacks some. The repertoire holds 30,000 to 35,000 clones, with roughly 74% as singletons. The material was peripheral blood, obtained 28 days after the second AZD1222 dose. These receptors originate from an adult who received the AZD1222 COVID-19 vaccine.

The chain carries TRBV10-3 and TRBJ1-1; D may be TRBD1 (5 bases). The CDR3 covers 14 residues. V gave up 6 bases and J gave up 0 bases, with 11 bases separating them. Germline CDR1 ENHRY, CDR2 SYGVKD. The CDR3 DNA follows: TGTGCCATCAGGGACACGTTAATGAACACTGAAGCTTTCTTT. This sequence encodes CAIRDTLMNTEAFF.

This chain uses TRBV12-3 or TRBV12-4 with TRBJ2-7; tentatively, D is TRBD2 (6 bases). CDR3 length: 11 amino acids. V was pared by 6 bases and J by 3 bases, with 6 bases between. CDR3 sequence reads: CASSGGYEQYV. The CDR3 DNA reads TGTGCCAGCAGCGGGGGCTACGAGCAGTACGTC.

The chain links TRBV19 to TRBJ2-3, with TRBD1 identical over 7 bases. Germline CDR1 reads LNHDA; CDR2 reads SQIVND (reference sequence). With V trimmed by 6 bases and J by 2 bases, 8 bases remained unmatched. This CDR3 is 15 amino acids long. The CDR3 spells CASRRRTGSTDTQYF. CDR3 DNA: TGTGCCAGTAGGAGGAGGACAGGCTCCACAGATACGCAGTATTTT.

The chain employs TRBV4-3 and TRBJ2-1; D assignment may be TRBD1 or TRBD2 (6 bases each). Trimming pared 2 bases from V and 3 bases from J, leaving 14 bases between. Per germline, CDR1 LGHNA and CDR2 YSLEER. This CDR3 spans 16 amino acids. DNA for the CDR3: TGCGCCAGCAGCCAATCCGGGGGCTCCCGCTACAATGAGCAGTTCTTC. Translated, it gives CASSQSGGSRYNEQFF.

This clone occurred a few times. The CDR3 region has the DNA TGTGCCAGCACCGACTTCACAGATACGCAGTATTTT. It specifies CASTDFTDTQYF. The chain combines TRBV6-5 with TRBJ2-3; D uncertain. The CDR3 covers 12 residues. The V gene lost 7 bases and the J gene lost 2 bases, with 7 bases spanning the gap. Germline V gene sequence: CDR1 MNHEY, CDR2 SVGAGI.

This clone was detected only a few times. The chain carries TRBV21-1 and TRBJ1-5. TRBV21-1 is marked as a pseudogene. This CDR3 comprises 17 residues. CDR3 protein: CASSKGLEGSWHQPQHF. Here the CDR3 DNA reads TGTGCCAGCAGCAAAGGTCTTGAGGGCAGTTGGCATCAGCCCCAGCATTTT.

The chain joins TRBV9 to TRBJ2-3; 9 bases match TRBD2. The CDR3 extends over 15 amino acids. With 5 bases clipped from V and 4 bases from J, the junction kept 8 bases outside the gene matches. Germline-derived CDR1 and CDR2 are SGDLS and YYNGEE. The CDR3 DNA reads as TGTGCCAGCAGACCTCCGGGACTAGCAGCAGATACGCAGTATTTT. It yields the protein CASRPPGLAADTQYF.

In this sample, this clone turned up once. The rearrangement uses TRBV3-1 (or the pseudogene TRBV3-2) and TRBJ2-7; 10 positions agree with TRBD1. With 0 bases clipped from V and 2 bases from J, the junction kept 10 bases outside the gene matches. The CDR3 contains 18 residues. Germline V gives CDR1 LGHDT, CDR2 YNNKEL (reference sequence). CDR3 sequence (DNA): TGTGCCAGCAGCCAAGATAGCTTCGGGACAGGGGTCGCCTACGAGCAGTACTTC. Translated, it gives CASSQDSFGTGVAYEQYF.

The CDR3 region is CATKTGSNTEAFF. The CDR3 bases are TGTGCCACCAAGACAGGGTCGAACACTGAAGCTTTCTTT. This chain connects TRBV6-5 to TRBJ1-1; 7 nucleotides align to TRBD1. The ends lost 10 bases at V and 1 base at J; junction bases unmatched: 6. CDR1 is MNHEY, CDR2 SVGAGI, per germline. CDR3 size: 13 residues.

The chain employs TRBV2 and TRBJ1-1; a weak D match, TRBD1 (5 bases). CDR3 length: 13 amino acids. Per the germline V gene, CDR1 is SNHLY and CDR2 is FYNNEI. Trimming stripped 6 bases from V and 5 bases from J, with 13 bases between. The CDR3 nucleotides are TGTGCCAGCAGGTCTCGCGGGGGTACTGAAGCTTTCTTT. This translates into CASRSRGGTEAFF.

This chain joins TRBV28 and TRBJ1-2, with D tentatively TRBD1 (5 bases). The length of the CDR3 is 12 residues. Trimming stripped 4 bases from V and 4 bases from J, with 7 bases between. Germline CDR1 reads MDHEN; CDR2 reads SYDVKM. In DNA form, the CDR3 reads TGTGCCAGCAGTTCCGGGGGCTATGGCTACACCTTC. Residues: CASSSGGYGYTF.

This chain joins TRBV6-5 and TRBJ2-3; no clear D. V was shortened by 8 bases and J by 2 bases, with 11 bases between the two germline ends. Germline-derived CDR1 and CDR2 are MNHEY and SVGAGI. This CDR3 region has 13 residues. CDR3 nucleotides: TGTGCCAGCCGCCTCTTCTCCACAGATACGCAGTATTTT. Encoded protein: CASRLFSTDTQYF.

J is TRBJ2-3 and V is TRBV19; D not certain. The germline gives CDR1 LNHDA, CDR2 SQIVND (reference sequence). The ends were cut back, 5 bases at V and 11 bases at J, with 14 bases in the middle. The CDR3 is made up of 12 amino acids. The CDR3 region has the DNA TGTGCCAGTAGTGTTTTGGGGTCCGGGCAGTATTTT. Its translation: CASSVLGSGQYF.

This clone has only one observation. The chain carries TRBV6-1 and TRBJ1-2, with D unresolved. With 3 bases removed from V and 2 bases from J, the gap between germline ends came to 7 bases. Germline lookup yields CDR1 MNHNS and CDR2 SASEGT. This CDR3 spans 13 amino acids. The CDR3 protein is CASSERENYGYTF. The CDR3 region has the DNA TGTGCCAGCAGTGAGAGGGAGAACTATGGCTACACCTTC.

This chain joins TRBV11-2 and TRBJ2-7; 7 bases fit TRBD2. CDR1 SGHAT and CDR2 FQNNGV come from the germline V gene. J gave up 6 bases and V 3 bases, and 2 bases lay outside the gene matches. The CDR3 is made up of 12 amino acids. CDR3 residues: CASSLTSTEQYV. DNA for the CDR3: TGTGCCAGCAGCTTGACTAGCACCGAGCAGTACGTC.

The chain couples TRBV9 to TRBJ2-2; D may match TRBD1 or TRBD2 (6 bases each). This CDR3 region has 15 residues. V was cut by 4 bases and J by 6 bases, with 16 bases left in between. Germline V lookup: CDR1 SGDLS, CDR2 YYNGEE. The CDR3 spells CASSLGGAAPGELFF. Here the CDR3 DNA reads TGTGCCAGCAGCCTGGGGGGCGCGGCGCCCGGGGAGCTGTTTTTT. Full variable domain (rest looked up from reference TRBV9 and TRBJ2-2): DSGVTQTPKHLITATGQRVTLRCSPRSGDLSVYWYQQSLDQGLQFLIQYYNGEERAKGNILERFSAQQFPDLHSELNLSSLELGDSALYFCASSLGGAAPGELFFGEGSRLTVL.

The CDR3 sequence is CASSLSIGTAAYEQYF. In nucleotides, the CDR3 is TGTGCCAGCAGTTTATCTATCGGGACGGCTGCCTACGAGCAGTACTTC. The genes are TRBV27 and TRBJ2-7; D might be TRBD1 or TRBD2, each matching 5 bases. From germline, CDR1 is MNHEY and CDR2 SMNVEV (reference sequence). CDR3 size: 16 residues. Trimming took off 0 bases at V and 2 bases at J, with 14 bases between the two ends.

J is TRBJ2-7 and V is TRBV27; no firm D call. Germline CDR1 and CDR2: MNHEY and SMNVEV (reference sequence). CDR3 length: 14 amino acids. Trimming took off 6 bases at V and 0 bases at J, with 12 bases between the two ends. In nucleotides, the CDR3 is TGTGCCAGCAGGCCGATCCCCGGCTCCTACGAGCAGTACGTC. Its protein product is CASRPIPGSYEQYV.

This rearrangement joins TRBV7-3 to TRBJ2-1; 8 bases align to TRBD2. The CDR3 runs to 16 residues. Germline trimming cut 5 bases from V and 2 bases from J; bases unmatched to any gene: 8. The V gene's germline CDR1 is SGHTA and CDR2 FQGTGA. The CDR3 DNA is TGTGCCAGCAGCCCCACCCCGGGACTAGCCTACAATGAGCAGTTCTTC. This encodes CASSPTPGLAYNEQFF.

The chain has TRBV5-6 and TRBJ2-2; D is unclear. Germline V CDR1 and CDR2: SGHDT, YYEEEE. This CDR3 has 12 amino acids. V shed 0 bases and J shed 7 bases, with 4 bases lying between them. CDR3 DNA sequence: TGTGCCAGCAGCTTGGGGGTCGGGGAGCTGTTTTTT. This codes for CASSLGVGELFF.

This chain connects TRBV28 to TRBJ1-1, with TRBD1 matching 7 bases. V dropped 5 bases and J dropped 4; count of bases not matched to a gene: 7. This CDR3 spans 14 amino acids. Germline V CDR1 and CDR2: MDHEN, SYDVKM. The CDR3 DNA sequence: TGTGCCAGCAGTCACGGGACAGTCGGCACTGAAGCTTTCTTT. It translates to CASSHGTVGTEAFF.

This clone has only one observation. This chain links TRBV2 with TRBJ1-5; 7 bases fit TRBD1. After removal of 4 bases from V and 3 bases from J, the junction contained 6 bases not matched to a gene. Germline CDR1 reads SNHLY; CDR2 reads FYNNEI. The CDR3 contains 15 residues. Here the CDR3 reads CASSVQGGINQPQHF. CDR3 DNA: TGTGCCAGCAGTGTTCAGGGGGGCATCAATCAGCCCCAGCATTTT.